This T cell receptor beta chain originates from a study of cytomegalovirus exposure and HLA in healthy donors. The PCR had 60 Vbeta and 13 Jbeta primers. Sequencing was performed with immunoSEQ multiplex PCR; in TCRdb, only in-frame clones are kept and a portion is missing. This sample has 200,000 to 250,000 clones, with 76% found just once. V lost 6 bases to trimming and J lost 4 bases, with 4 bases between them. This CDR3 has 11 amino acids. Germline loops: CDR1 LGHNT, CDR2 FRNRAP. This chain connects TRBV12-5 to TRBJ1-3; D remains unclear. This sequence was found in a man younger than 30 in good health and CMV-seronegative. Sequenced material: PBMCs. The CDR3 protein is CASGSGNTIYF. Written as DNA, the CDR3 is TGTGCTAGTGGCTCGGGAAACACCATATATTTT.